This T cell receptor (beta chain) stems from a study of cytomegalovirus exposure and HLA in healthy donors. The PCR used 60 Vbeta and 13 Jbeta primers. The repertoire was sequenced with immunoSEQ multiplex PCR; TCRdb's copy has only in-frame clones and lacks some. Counted here are about 160,000 clones, over 70% occurring once; the ten biggest clones make up roughly 10%. The CDR3 sequence is 14 residues long. CDR1 and CDR2 (germline): MNHEY, SMNVEV (reference sequence). V lost 6 bases to trimming and J lost 6 bases, with 14 bases between them. The sequenced sample consisted of PBMCs. The source of this sequence is a man between 18 and 29 years old in good health and CMV-seropositive. The chain joins TRBV27 to TRBJ1-4, with D maybe TRBD1 (6 bases). CDR3 nucleotides: TGTGCCAGCAGGGGGACGGGGACATATGAAAAACTGTTTTTT. As protein: CASRGTGTYEKLFF.